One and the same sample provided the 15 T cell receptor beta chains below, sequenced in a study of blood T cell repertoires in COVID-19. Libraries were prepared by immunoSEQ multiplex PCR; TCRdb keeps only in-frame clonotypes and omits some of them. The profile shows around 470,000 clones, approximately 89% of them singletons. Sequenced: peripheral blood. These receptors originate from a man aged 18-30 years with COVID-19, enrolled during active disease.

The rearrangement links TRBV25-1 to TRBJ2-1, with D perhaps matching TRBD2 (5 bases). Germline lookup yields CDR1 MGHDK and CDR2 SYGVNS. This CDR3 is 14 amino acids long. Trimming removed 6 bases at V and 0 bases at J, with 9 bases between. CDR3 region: CASSPLASYNEQFF. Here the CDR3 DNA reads TGTGCCAGCAGCCCTCTAGCCTCCTACAATGAGCAGTTCTTC.

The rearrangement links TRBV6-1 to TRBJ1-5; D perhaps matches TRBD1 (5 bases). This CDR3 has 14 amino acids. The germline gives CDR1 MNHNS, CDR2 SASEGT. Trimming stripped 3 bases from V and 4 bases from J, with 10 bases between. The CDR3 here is CASSEYRGNQPQHF. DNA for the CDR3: TGTGCCAGCAGTGAGTACCGGGGGAATCAGCCCCAGCATTTT.

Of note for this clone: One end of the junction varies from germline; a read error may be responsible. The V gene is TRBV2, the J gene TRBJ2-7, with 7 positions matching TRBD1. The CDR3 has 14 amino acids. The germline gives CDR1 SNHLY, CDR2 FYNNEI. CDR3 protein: CASSEDRESYEQYF. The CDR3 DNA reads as TGTGCCAGCAGCGAAGACAGGGAATCTTACGAGCAGTACTTC.

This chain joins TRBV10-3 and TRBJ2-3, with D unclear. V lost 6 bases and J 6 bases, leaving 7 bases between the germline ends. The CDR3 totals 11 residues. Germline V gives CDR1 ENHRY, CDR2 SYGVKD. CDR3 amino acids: CAISLRDTQYF. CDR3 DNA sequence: TGTGCCATCAGCCTGAGGGATACGCAGTATTTT.

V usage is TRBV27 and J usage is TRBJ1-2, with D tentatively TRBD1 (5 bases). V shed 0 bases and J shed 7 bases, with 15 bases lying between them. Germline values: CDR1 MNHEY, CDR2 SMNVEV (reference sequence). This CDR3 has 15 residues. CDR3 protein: CASSLSIAGLSGYTF. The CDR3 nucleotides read TGTGCCAGCAGTTTATCGATTGCAGGGTTGAGTGGCTACACCTTC.

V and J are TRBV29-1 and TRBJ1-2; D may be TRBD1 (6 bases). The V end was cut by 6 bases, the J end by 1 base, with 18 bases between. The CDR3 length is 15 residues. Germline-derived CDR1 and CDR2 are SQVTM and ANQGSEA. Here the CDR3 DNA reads TGCAGCGTCTCCTTGTCCGGGACACGTAACTATGGCTACACCTTC. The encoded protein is CSVSLSGTRNYGYTF.

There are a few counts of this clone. In DNA, the CDR3 is TGTGCCAGCAGTTTAAGGGGATCGTATAATGGAAACACCATATATTTT. As protein: CASSLRGSYNGNTIYF. This chain joins TRBV27 and TRBJ1-3; the D gene is possibly TRBD1 (5 bases). Germline V lookup: CDR1 MNHEY, CDR2 SMNVEV (reference sequence). The V and J ends lost 2 bases and 3 bases respectively, with 14 bases between them. The CDR3 loop spans 16 amino acids.

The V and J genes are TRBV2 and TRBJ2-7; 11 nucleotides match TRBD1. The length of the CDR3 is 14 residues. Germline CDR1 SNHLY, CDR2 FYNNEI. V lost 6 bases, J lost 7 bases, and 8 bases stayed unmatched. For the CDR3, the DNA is TGTGCCAGCAGGTCGGACAGGGGGCTAGGAGAGCAGTACTTC. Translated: CASRSDRGLGEQYF.

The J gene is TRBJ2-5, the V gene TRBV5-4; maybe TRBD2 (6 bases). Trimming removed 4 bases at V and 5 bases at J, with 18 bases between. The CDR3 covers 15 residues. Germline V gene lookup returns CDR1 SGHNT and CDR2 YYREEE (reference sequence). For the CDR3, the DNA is TGTGCCAGCAGCGCCCGAGGAGGGCCGGGGGAGACCCAGTACTTC. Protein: CASSARGGPGETQYF. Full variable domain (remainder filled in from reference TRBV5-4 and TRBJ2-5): ETGVTQSPTHLIKTRGQQVTLRCSSQSGHNTVSWYQQALGQGPQFIFQYYREEENGRGNFPPRFSGLQFPNYSSELNVNALELDDSALYLCASSARGGPGETQYFGPGTRLLVL.

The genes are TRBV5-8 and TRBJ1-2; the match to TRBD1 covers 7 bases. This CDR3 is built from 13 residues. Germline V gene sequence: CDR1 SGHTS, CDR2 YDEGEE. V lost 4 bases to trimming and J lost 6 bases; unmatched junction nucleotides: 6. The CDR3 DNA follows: TGTGCCAGCAGCAATAGACAGGGTAATGGCTACACCTTC. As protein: CASSNRQGNGYTF.

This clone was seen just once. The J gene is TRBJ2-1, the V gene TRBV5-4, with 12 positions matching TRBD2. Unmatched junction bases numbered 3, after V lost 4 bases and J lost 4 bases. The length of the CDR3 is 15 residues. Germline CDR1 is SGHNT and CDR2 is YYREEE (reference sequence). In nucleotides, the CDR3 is TGTGCCAGCAGCCCAGGGACTAGCGGGTACAATGAGCAGTTCTTC. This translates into CASSPGTSGYNEQFF.

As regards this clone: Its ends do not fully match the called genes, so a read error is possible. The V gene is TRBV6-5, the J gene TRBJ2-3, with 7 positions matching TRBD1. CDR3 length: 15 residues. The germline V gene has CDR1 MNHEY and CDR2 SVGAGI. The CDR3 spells CASRYRGFPTDTQYF. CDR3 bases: TGTGCCAGCCGTTACAGGGGTTTCCCCACAGATACGCAGTATTTT.

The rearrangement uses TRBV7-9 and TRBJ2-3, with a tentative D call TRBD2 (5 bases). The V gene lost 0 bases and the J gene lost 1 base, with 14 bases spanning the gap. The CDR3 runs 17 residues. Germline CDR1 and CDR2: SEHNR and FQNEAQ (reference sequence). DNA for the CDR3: TGTGCCAGCAGCTTAGCCCGGGCAGGAGGACGCACAGATACGCAGTATTTT. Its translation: CASSLARAGGRTDTQYF.

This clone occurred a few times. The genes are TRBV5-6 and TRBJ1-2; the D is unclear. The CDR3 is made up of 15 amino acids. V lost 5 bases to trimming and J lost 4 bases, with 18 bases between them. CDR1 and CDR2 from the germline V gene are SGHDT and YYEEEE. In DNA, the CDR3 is TGTGCCAGCAGACCCTTTGGGGAAGGGAGCTATGGCTACACCTTC. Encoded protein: CASRPFGEGSYGYTF.

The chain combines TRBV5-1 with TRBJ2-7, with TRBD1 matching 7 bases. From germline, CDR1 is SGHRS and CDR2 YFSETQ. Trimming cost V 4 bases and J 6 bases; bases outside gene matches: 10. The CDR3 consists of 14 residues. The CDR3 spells CASSQGSTGTEQYF. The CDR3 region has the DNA TGCGCCAGCAGCCAGGGCTCGACAGGGACCGAGCAGTACTTC.